This T cell receptor beta chain was documented in a study of blood T cell repertoires in COVID-19 (dated by TCRdb to 2020 to 2022). Concerning the study at large: Collaborator samples came from the United States, Italy and Spain and covered acute and convalescent phases of COVID-19. Where available, HLA class I and class II types were obtained from metadata supplied by the sample provider rather than from assay-based typing. A de-identified subject ID, COVID-19 status, age in years and sex were almost always included in the sample metadata. The dataset comprised deeply sampled blood TCRbeta repertoires from subjects exposed to, actively infected with, or recovered from COVID-19. Samples came from the ongoing ImmuneRACE study (first 160 participants) plus 1,254 subjects from 6 global collaborators. The repertoires were released in a freely available public database intended as a resource for research on the immune response to SARS-CoV-2. The prospective study material was composed of cDNA or gDNA derived from T cells, B-cell-depleted T cells, or PBMCs. Broad study findings and their caveats: Clinical and demographic metadata were provided uncurated, with the amount varying by source and participant.

With respect to this clone: No cognate antigen has been identified for it. Within one base of it there is no much larger clone, and no base qualities were kept.

TCRbeta CDR3 regions were amplified from genomic DNA by means of the immunoSEQ Assay, a bias-controlled multiplex PCR. The original pipeline was this. Within the assay, amplification of reference gene primers was used to estimate how many nucleated cells each sample contained. Sequence reads were collapsed and filtered to measure the absolute abundance of every unique TCRbeta CDR3 rearrangement. Productive Simpson clonality was computed per sample as the square root of Simpson's diversity index over productive rearrangements. Here the immuneACCESS table is served through TCRdb, limited to in-frame sequences with V and J called. Missing clones are a known gap in these copies; in checked studies unresolved V genes cover under half, and the rest lacks a known reason. That table supplies the V and J calls and clone size; D and trimming were determined from the DNA. Here the sample has tens of thousands of clones; more than 75% occur a single time. Of the sample, approximately 5% falls within the top ten clones.

There are 16 amino acids in the CDR3, from cysteine to phenylalanine inclusive. Only the CDR3 DNA stays, 48 bases, in frame from base 1. The V end loses 0 bases and the J end loses 9 bases, and a stretch of 17 bases separates them. CDR1 and CDR2 (MNHEY, SMNVEV) derive from the germline V gene (reference sequence). Whole blood was collected in K2EDTA tubes by collaborating institutions according to the institutions' own protocols. For TCRbeta analysis, collaborators shipped samples as frozen whole blood, isolated PBMCs, or DNA extracted from either of those sample types. Sequencing used peripheral blood. The chain is assembled from TRBV27 and TRBJ2-2, and the D gene may be TRBD1, 6 bases matching. The TCR sequence derives from a woman older than 75 with acute or convalescent COVID-19. The CDR3 region has the sequence CASSLSAVGARRELFF. The bases are TGTGCCAGCAGTTTATCAGCGGTGGGGGCGCGCCGGGAGCTGTTTTTT.